The next 24 T cell receptor beta chains were all read from a single sample in a study of shared clonotypes between healthy human individuals. Generated by immunoSEQ multiplex PCR, the TCRdb table keeps only in-frame clones and is missing some. The table lists around 700,000 clones, approximately 90% of them singletons. Positive CCR7 selection of CD45RO-negative cells yielded the naive CD8 cells, and terminally differentiated effector memory CD45RA+ cells were excluded. The sequencing sample was made of naive CD8+ T cells sorted from blood. These receptors all come from a man younger than 45 in good health.

This clone has just one count. The rearrangement links TRBV13 to TRBJ1-5; D is undetermined. CDR1 PRHDT and CDR2 FYEKMQ come from the germline V gene (reference sequence). This CDR3 has 14 amino acids. The V and J ends lost 3 bases and 0 bases respectively, with 6 bases between them. DNA for the CDR3: TGTGCCAGCAGCTTTAAGGGTAGCAATCAGCCCCAGCATTTT. Protein: CASSFKGSNQPQHF. Based on the CDR3 plus reference TRBV13 and TRBJ1-5, the full variable domain is AAGVIQSPRHLIKEKRETATLKCYPIPRHDTVYWYQQGPGQDPQFLISFYEKMQSDKGSIPDRFSAQQFSDYHSELNMSSLELGDSALYFCASSFKGSNQPQHFGDGTRLSIL.

This chain links TRBV15 with TRBJ2-3; D remains unclear. CDR3 length: 13 residues. CDR1 and CDR2 from the germline V gene are LNHNV and YYDKDF (reference sequence). V lost 6 bases and J 5 bases, leaving 12 bases between the germline ends. The CDR3, as DNA: TGTGCCACCAGAGAGACCCTAATAGATACGCAGTATTTT. Translated: CATRETLIDTQYF.

CDR3 DNA sequence: TGTGCCAGCAGTGAAAATCTAGCGACCCGATACTACGAGCAGTACTTC. Amino acid sequence: CASSENLATRYYEQYF. The chain carries TRBV2 and TRBJ2-7; weak D call: TRBD2 (6 bases). With 2 bases removed from V and 3 bases from J, the gap between germline ends came to 17 bases. This CDR3 contains 16 residues. Germline CDR1 SNHLY, CDR2 FYNNEI.

The chain combines TRBV5-8 with TRBJ2-2; tentative D call: TRBD1 (6 bases). The CDR3 extends over 16 amino acids. The V gene's germline CDR1 is SGHTS and CDR2 YDEGEE. V gave up 5 bases and J gave up 6 bases, with 20 bases separating them. DNA of the CDR3: TGTGCCAGCAGGACCTCAACAGGGTTAAAGCCCGGGGAGCTGTTTTTT. It is translated as CASRTSTGLKPGELFF.

The V and J genes are TRBV4-2 and TRBJ1-2, with D possibly TRBD1 on 6 matching bases. CDR1 and CDR2 from the germline V gene are LGHNA and YNFKEQ. The ends were cut back, 5 bases at V and 0 bases at J, with 13 bases in the middle. The CDR3 length is 15 residues. The CDR3 is CASSSTTGSNYGYTF. CDR3 bases: TGTGCCAGCAGCTCGACGACAGGATCTAACTATGGCTACACCTTC.

The gene calls are TRBV2 and TRBJ2-1; 10 bases fit TRBD2. The CDR3 covers 17 residues. Per germline, CDR1 SNHLY and CDR2 FYNNEI. The V segment lost 3 bases and the J segment 8 bases; nucleotides outside the gene matches: 13. The CDR3 here is CASSDMGLAGVSDEQFF. Here the CDR3 DNA reads TGTGCCAGCAGTGATATGGGGCTAGCGGGAGTAAGCGATGAGCAGTTCTTC.

This rearrangement joins TRBV7-6 to TRBJ2-7; 10 bases agree with TRBD1. Losses at the gene ends were 3 bases for V and 2 bases for J; bases not matched to a gene: 4. Germline assignment: CDR1 SGHVS and CDR2 FNYEAQ. The CDR3 has 15 amino acids. The CDR3 DNA sequence: TGTGCCAGCAGCTTTCAGACAGGGGGCACCTACGAGCAGTACTTC. It yields the protein CASSFQTGGTYEQYF.

The rearrangement joins TRBV4-3 to TRBJ2-7, with a tentative D call TRBD2 (5 bases). Germline values: CDR1 LGHNA, CDR2 YSLEER. The CDR3 sequence is 14 residues long. Trimming took 0 bases from V and 3 from J, leaving 9 bases between them. The CDR3 DNA reads as TGCGCCAGCAGCCAAGAACGGGATCACTACGAGCAGTACTTC. Translation: CASSQERDHYEQYF.

The chain is built from TRBV9 and TRBJ2-5, with 8 bases aligning to TRBD1. This CDR3 region has 15 residues. Germline-derived CDR1 and CDR2 are SGDLS and YYNGEE. V dropped 3 bases and J dropped 4; count of bases not matched to a gene: 8. As DNA, the CDR3 is TGTGCCAGCAGCGCCGGACAGGGCTCGGCAGAGACCCAGTACTTC. Translating gives CASSAGQGSAETQYF.

V and J are TRBV7-9 and TRBJ2-3; the match to TRBD1 covers 9 bases. Trimming removed 6 bases from V and 3 bases from J; junction bases left unmatched: 7. Germline V gene lookup returns CDR1 SEHNR and CDR2 FQNEAQ (reference sequence). The length of the CDR3 is 15 residues. CDR3 amino acids: CASSTGTGITDTQYF. The CDR3, as DNA: TGTGCCAGCAGTACAGGGACAGGGATTACAGATACGCAGTATTTT. The full variable domain, rest sourced from reference TRBV7-9 and TRBJ2-3, is DTGVSQNPRHKITKRGQNVTFRCDPISEHNRLYWYRQTLGQGPEFLTYFQNEAQLEKSRLLSDRFSAERPKGSFSTLEIQRTEQGDSAMYLCASSTGTGITDTQYFGPGTRLTVL.

The chain combines TRBV23-1 with TRBJ2-5; 9 nucleotides match TRBD1. TRBV23-1 is flagged as an ORF with uncertain function. This CDR3 is built from 14 residues. The J segment lost 5 bases and the V segment lost 4 bases, leaving 5 bases of the junction unmatched. The CDR3: CASSPGQGWETQYF. The CDR3 DNA is TGCGCCAGCAGTCCCGGACAGGGGTGGGAGACCCAGTACTTC.

The CDR3 loop reads CATSRAGGPHEQYF. The CDR3 DNA sequence: TGTGCCACCAGCCGAGCGGGAGGGCCCCACGAGCAGTACTTC. The chain links TRBV15 to TRBJ2-7, with 10 nucleotides matching TRBD2. Germline-derived CDR1 and CDR2 are LNHNV and YYDKDF (reference sequence). With 5 bases clipped from V and 5 bases from J, the junction kept 6 bases outside the gene matches. This CDR3 has 14 amino acids.

The chain recombines TRBV7-6 with TRBJ2-1; D not resolved. V gave up 0 bases and J gave up 0 bases, with 12 bases separating them. CDR1 is SGHVS, CDR2 FNYEAQ, per germline. The CDR3 contains 17 residues. Here the CDR3 reads CASSLAGGSSSYNEQFF. CDR3 nucleotides: TGTGCCAGCAGCTTAGCAGGCGGATCGAGCTCCTACAATGAGCAGTTCTTC.

A single count supports this clone. This rearrangement joins TRBV9 to TRBJ2-1; 7 bases map to TRBD2. Germline V gives CDR1 SGDLS, CDR2 YYNGEE. There are 18 residues in the CDR3. V shed 1 base and J 0 bases; nucleotides not matched to a gene: 10. DNA of the CDR3: TGTGCCAGCAGCGTAACTAGCGTACTTAGCCCCTCCTACAATGAGCAGTTCTTC. Protein product: CASSVTSVLSPSYNEQFF.

The V call is TRBV29-1, the J call TRBJ2-7; 12 bases agree with TRBD2. Trimming at V came to 5 bases and at J to 2 bases, leaving 7 bases not matched to a gene. This CDR3 has 15 amino acids. Germline loops: CDR1 SQVTM, CDR2 ANQGSEA. The CDR3 coding sequence is TGCAGCGTTACAGGACTAGCGGGGACGGCCTACGAGCAGTACTTC. This translates into CSVTGLAGTAYEQYF.

V usage is TRBV9 and J usage is TRBJ2-6, with D unresolved. Trimming stripped 4 bases from V and 4 bases from J, with 12 bases between. CDR3 length equals 15 residues. Germline V lookup: CDR1 SGDLS, CDR2 YYNGEE. The CDR3 nucleotides are TGTGCCAGCAGCCTACTCCCGCTCGGGGCCAACGTCCTGACTTTC. Residues: CASSLLPLGANVLTF.

The CDR3 sequence is CASSYDRTSPSYEQYF. The CDR3 nucleotides read TGTGCCAGCAGTTACGATCGGACTAGCCCCTCCTACGAGCAGTACTTC. The V gene is TRBV6-5, the J gene TRBJ2-7, with 8 bases matching TRBD2. Germline V gene sequence: CDR1 MNHEY, CDR2 SVGAGI. Losses at the gene ends were 2 bases for V and 0 bases for J; bases not matched to a gene: 6. The CDR3 consists of 16 residues.

This chain links TRBV28 with TRBJ1-1; D gene uncertain. The CDR3 has 10 residues. V gave up 5 bases and J gave up 7 bases, with 5 bases separating them. Germline V gene data show CDR1 as MDHEN and CDR2 as SYDVKM. In DNA, the CDR3 is TGTGCCAGCAGTAATATTGAAGCTTTCTTT. Its protein is CASSNIEAFF.

The chain combines TRBV27 with TRBJ2-7; 8 bases fit TRBD2. Trimming cost V 6 bases and J 3 bases; bases outside gene matches: 7. Germline loops: CDR1 MNHEY, CDR2 SMNVEV (reference sequence). The CDR3 contains 14 residues. The CDR3 loop reads CASRRAGVIYEQYF. In DNA, the CDR3 is TGTGCCAGCAGACGAGCGGGAGTTATCTACGAGCAGTACTTC.

This chain uses TRBV19 with TRBJ2-5; the match to TRBD1 covers 10 bases. The CDR3 length is 15 residues. The V gene's germline CDR1 is LNHDA and CDR2 SQIVND (reference sequence). Germline trimming cut 6 bases from V and 5 bases from J; bases unmatched to any gene: 9. CDR3 nucleotide sequence: TGTGCCAGTAGCAACCGGGACAGGGGTTGGGAGACCCAGTACTTC. This encodes CASSNRDRGWETQYF. Based on the CDR3 plus reference TRBV19 and TRBJ2-5, the full variable domain is DGGITQSPKYLFRKEGQNVTLSCEQNLNHDAMYWYRQDPGQGLRLIYYSQIVNDFQKGDIAEGYSVSREKKESFPLTVTSAQKNPTAFYLCASSNRDRGWETQYFGPGTRLLVL.

J is TRBJ2-7 and V is TRBV5-1; D unresolved. Trimming pared 3 bases from V and 0 bases from J, leaving 7 bases between. The CDR3 loop spans 13 amino acids. Germline V gives CDR1 SGHRS, CDR2 YFSETQ. The CDR3 DNA is TGCGCCAGCAGCTCAGAACTCTCCTACGAGCAGTACTTC. This codes for CASSSELSYEQYF.

The chain has TRBV7-9 and TRBJ1-3, with a possible D match to TRBD1 (6 bases). The germline CDR1 and CDR2 sequences are SEHNR and FQNEAQ (reference sequence). Trimming took off 10 bases at V and 0 bases at J, with 19 bases between the two ends. CDR3 length: 16 amino acids. DNA of the CDR3: TGTGCCACCCACCCACAGGGTCCCTTCTCTGGAAACACCATATATTTT. Translated: CATHPQGPFSGNTIYF.

This chain links TRBV6-6 with TRBJ2-5; 10 bases fit TRBD1. CDR3 size: 14 residues. V trimming: 4 bases; J trimming: 5 bases; junction bases outside the gene matches: 4. Per germline, CDR1 MNHNY and CDR2 SVGAGI (reference sequence). CDR3 region: CASSSRTGGETQYF. The CDR3 coding sequence is TGTGCCAGCAGTTCCCGGACAGGGGGGGAGACCCAGTACTTC.

The chain carries TRBV11-2 and TRBJ2-3; no clear D. Trimming took 6 bases from V and 4 from J, leaving 8 bases between them. Germline V lookup: CDR1 SGHAT, CDR2 FQNNGV. The CDR3 spans 12 residues. The CDR3 nucleotides are TGTGCCAGCAGTCCGTTCGCAGATACGCAGTATTTT. This gives the protein CASSPFADTQYF. Full variable domain (remainder filled in from reference TRBV11-2 and TRBJ2-3): EAGVAQSPRYKIIEKRQSVAFWCNPISGHATLYWYQQILGQGPKLLIQFQNNGVVDDSQLPKDRFSAERLKGVDSTLKIQPAKLEDSAVYLCASSPFADTQYFGPGTRLTVL.